This T cell receptor beta chain comes out of a study of blood T cells in healthy people across ages. In regard to this clonotype: Its antigen is not known.

Whole-study results and caveats: Any changes in expanded clonotypes were possibly confounded, as donor CMV status remained unknown. Naive T cell percentage strongly correlated with TCR beta diversity.

Germline V gene lookup returns CDR1 SQVTM and CDR2 ANQGSEA. V lost 6 bases and J 6 bases, leaving 9 bases between the germline ends. The CDR3 is 11 residues long. Sample-barcoded 5' priming and a J-beta primer mix drove a second PCR of about 6 to 12 cycles. TCRdb used MiXCR to reprocess the 5' RACE reads, holding one entry per CDR3 protein. The sample records under 750,000 distinct CDR3 sequences, around 48% being singletons. Sequencing used blood. This chain connects TRBV29-1 to TRBJ1-5; D is ambiguous. This receptor was obtained from a man of 80 years or more in good health. CDR3 protein: CSVGNRQPQHF. The CDR3 DNA reads as TGCAGCGTGGGCAATCGTCAGCCCCAGCATTTT. The variable domain in full, with the rest retrieved from reference TRBV29-1 and TRBJ1-5, is SAVISQKPSRDICQRGTSLTIQCQVDSQVTMMFWYRQQPGQSLTLIATANQGSEATYESGFVIDKFPISRPNLTFSTLTVSNMSPEDSSIYLCSVGNRQPQHFGDGTRLSIL.